These 2 T cell receptor beta chains originate from one sample sequenced in a study of regulatory T cells in long-lasting Graves disease. Time point here: newly diagnosed GD, antithyroid drugs for less than 3 months. Researchers made the TCR library from RNA that was extracted from PBMCs. Building the TCR beta libraries relied on iRepertoire HTBI primers, and CDR3 regions underwent Arm-PCR. TCRdb reanalysed the multiplex PCR reads using MiXCR and keeps one entry per CDR3 protein. Of approximately 460,000 distinct CDR3 sequences listed, roughly 15% are singletons. This same sample was also taken into another study, of T cells in Graves' hyperthyroidism and ophthalmopathy.

The sequencing used peripheral blood mononuclear cells (PBMCs), collected at new diagnosis, from a patient treated with antithyroid drugs. The receptors come from a woman aged 25 to 45 with Graves disease.

This clonotype was picked up many times. The J gene is TRBJ2-7, the V gene TRBV7-8, with 7 nucleotides matching TRBD2. The V and J ends lost 2 bases and 4 bases, in that order; junction bases with no gene match: 11. This CDR3 is 16 amino acids long. Germline V lookup: CDR1 SGHVS, CDR2 FQNEAQ. CDR3 residues: CASSLRGTVGGYEQYF. CDR3 nucleotide sequence: TGTGCCAGCAGCTTACGGGGTACAGTGGGAGGGTACGAGCAGTACTTC.

The V call is TRBV4-1, the J call TRBJ2-6; D is unresolved. Per germline, CDR1 MGHRA and CDR2 YSYEKL. This CDR3 is built from 18 residues. V was cut by 0 bases and J by 1 base, with 13 bases left in between. Written as DNA, the CDR3 is TGCGCCAGCAGCCAAGATCATTTGTGGCGTTCTGGGGCCAACGTCCTGACTTTC. Its protein product is CASSQDHLWRSGANVLTF.